This T cell receptor (beta chain) came from a study of tumor-infiltrating lymphocytes in primary liver carcinoma. Unsorted whole blood supplied the blood RNA, and germline DNA was isolated too. Using a constant-region primer together with ProtoScript II reverse transcriptase, TCR beta cDNA was made from roughly 520 ng of total RNA. ARM-PCR was slightly modified, and three nested multiplex PCR rounds with it gave rise to the TCR beta libraries. For approximately 11 cycles apiece, the opening two PCR rounds ran with TRBV1-TRBV30 forward primers and a C-beta reverse primer. MiXCR was run by TCRdb on the multiplex PCR reads, yielding one entry per CDR3 protein. This table holds approximately 300,000 distinct CDR3 sequences, less than 75% found once. This CDR3 has 17 amino acids. V shed 0 bases and J shed 7 bases, with 20 bases lying between them. Germline V gene data show CDR1 as SGHRS and CDR2 as YFSETQ.

V usage is TRBV5-1 and J usage is TRBJ1-5; D is uncertain. The TCR comes from a man aged 40-55 years with primary liver carcinoma and hepatitis B virus infection. The sequencing input was peripheral blood. CDR3 loop: CASSLARAQHGQQPQHF. The DNA of the CDR3 is TGCGCCAGCAGCTTGGCCCGCGCCCAGCACGGTCAACAGCCCCAGCATTTT.